Each of the 27 T cell receptor beta chains below was sequenced from the same sample in a study of human T cells and chemical hapten exposure. Each CDR3 protein is one row after TCRdb ran MiXCR on the RACE reads. The table has some 200,000 distinct CDR3 sequences, about a fifth seen once. Time point in this sample: patch test 1, 2 weeks after DPC sensitization. The treatment is: therapeutic diphenylcyclopropenone sensitization with weekly scalp DPC. The material was whole blood, obtained in connection with sensitization to the hapten diphenylcyclopropenone (DPC). The source is a woman between 45 and 65 years old with alopecia areata. Some clones in this sample may be carry-over from other donors' samples.

This clonotype was counted between two and nine times. The chain joins TRBV13 to TRBJ2-7; D ambiguous. The CDR3 is 13 residues long. From germline, CDR1 is PRHDT and CDR2 FYEKMQ (reference sequence). The V gene lost 5 bases and the J gene lost 5 bases, with 13 bases spanning the gap. CDR3 coding DNA: TGTGCCAGCAGCCCAAGCCTTAACCACGAGCAGTACTTC. Translated, it gives CASSPSLNHEQYF.

This clonotype was detected a few times. V and J are TRBV7-9 and TRBJ2-3; 13 positions agree with TRBD2. Germline CDR1 is SEHNR and CDR2 is FQNEAQ (reference sequence). The CDR3 length is 18 residues. The J segment lost 5 bases and the V segment lost 4 bases, leaving 12 bases of the junction unmatched. The CDR3 reads CASSSLTSGRAGGDTQYF. The DNA of the CDR3 is TGTGCCAGCAGCTCGCTAACTAGCGGGAGGGCCGGGGGAGATACGCAGTATTTT.

This clonotype turned up a few times. The gene calls are TRBV13 and TRBJ2-2; 8 positions agree with TRBD1. The V and J ends lost 4 bases and 5 bases, in that order; junction bases with no gene match: 0. Germline V lookup: CDR1 PRHDT, CDR2 FYEKMQ (reference sequence). The CDR3 loop spans 13 amino acids. Here the CDR3 DNA reads TGTGCCAGCAGCTACAGGGGGACCGGGGAGCTGTTTTTT. Translated, it gives CASSYRGTGELFF.

This clonotype has only a few counts. V usage is TRBV7-2 and J usage is TRBJ2-5; TRBD2 aligns across 8 bases. The CDR3 is made up of 15 amino acids. Trimming removed 1 base from V and 3 bases from J; junction bases left unmatched: 4. From germline, CDR1 is SGHTA and CDR2 FQGNSA. CDR3 sequence: CASSLVVGREETQYF. The CDR3 bases are TGTGCCAGCAGCTTAGTGGTCGGGAGGGAAGAGACCCAGTACTTC.

The chain recombines TRBV9 with TRBJ2-1; 7 bases are shared with TRBD2. This CDR3 is built from 16 residues. CDR1 SGDLS and CDR2 YYNGEE come from the germline V gene. V gave up 4 bases and J gave up 9 bases; unmatched junction bases: 16. The CDR3 here is CASSPPGGWEGGEQFF. The CDR3 bases are TGTGCCAGCAGCCCCCCCGGTGGGTGGGAGGGCGGTGAGCAGTTCTTC. The whole variable domain, remainder taken from reference TRBV9 and TRBJ2-1, is DSGVTQTPKHLITATGQRVTLRCSPRSGDLSVYWYQQSLDQGLQFLIQYYNGEERAKGNILERFSAQQFPDLHSELNLSSLELGDSALYFCASSPPGGWEGGEQFFGPGTRLTVL.

This rearrangement joins TRBV18 to TRBJ2-5; D may be TRBD2 (5 bases). From germline, CDR1 is KGHSH and CDR2 LQKENI. The ends were cut back, 1 base at V and 5 bases at J, with 5 bases in the middle. The CDR3 length is 12 residues. This CDR3 reads CASSPRGETQYF. The DNA for the CDR3 is TGTGCCAGCTCACCACGAGGGGAGACCCAGTACTTC. Together with reference TRBV18 and TRBJ2-5, the CDR3 gives the full variable domain: NAGVMQNPRHLVRRRGQEARLRCSPMKGHSHVYWYRQLPEEGLKFMVYLQKENIIDESGMPKERFSAEFPKEGPSILRIQQVVRGDSAAYFCASSPRGETQYFGPGTRLLVL.

A few counts support this clonotype. The V call is TRBV2, the J call TRBJ2-2; no reliable D call. The CDR3 contains 13 residues. V was shortened by 3 bases and J by 8 bases, with 10 bases between the two germline ends. The germline CDR1 and CDR2 sequences are SNHLY and FYNNEI. Here the CDR3 reads CASSEEGWGELFF. CDR3 DNA sequence: TGTGCCAGCAGTGAGGAAGGGTGGGGGGAGCTGTTTTTT.

The chain recombines TRBV19 with TRBJ1-4; D possibly corresponds to TRBD1 (6 bases). V was pared by 7 bases and J by 6 bases, with 15 bases between. This CDR3 contains 14 residues. The germline CDR1 and CDR2 sequences are LNHDA and SQIVND (reference sequence). The CDR3 DNA reads as TGTGCCAGTAAGACACAGGGTGGTCATGAAAAACTGTTTTTT. It codes for CASKTQGGHEKLFF.

The chain is built from TRBV6-2 or TRBV6-3 and TRBJ1-3; D is possibly TRBD1 (6 bases). Trimming stripped 6 bases from V and 0 bases from J, with 12 bases between. CDR3 length equals 15 residues. Germline V gene data show CDR1 as MNHEY and CDR2 as SVGEGT. The CDR3 nucleotides read TGTGCCAGCAGCTCAGGACAGTTCTCTGGAAACACCATATATTTT. Its translation is CASSSGQFSGNTIYF.

The chain combines TRBV5-6 with TRBJ1-1; D is undetermined. This CDR3 comprises 17 residues. The V gene's germline CDR1 is SGHDT and CDR2 YYEEEE. Trimming pared 0 bases from V and 4 bases from J, leaving 19 bases between. The CDR3: CASSLGLKNKSPTEAFF. The CDR3 nucleotides read TGTGCCAGCAGCTTGGGGCTTAAGAACAAATCGCCCACTGAAGCTTTCTTT.

In this sample, this clonotype turned up a few times. This chain links TRBV5-1 with TRBJ2-3; a weak D match, TRBD2 (6 bases). The CDR3 runs to 15 residues. Germline CDR1 and CDR2: SGHRS and YFSETQ. Deletions cut 0 bases from V and 5 bases from J, with 13 bases between. CDR3 residues: CASSLGASERDTQYF. CDR3 sequence (DNA): TGCGCCAGCAGCTTGGGGGCTAGCGAAAGAGATACGCAGTATTTT.

The V and J genes are TRBV20-1 and TRBJ2-6, with 9 bases identical to TRBD1. Unmatched junction bases numbered 6, after V lost 3 bases and J lost 0 bases. This CDR3 is built from 17 residues. Germline CDR1 and CDR2: DFQATT and SNEGSKA (reference sequence). CDR3 nucleotide sequence: TGCAGTGCTAGCCGGGACAGGGTGAGCTCTGGGGCCAACGTCCTGACTTTC. Its protein is CSASRDRVSSGANVLTF.

The CDR3 protein is CASTLGRSGNQPQHF. DNA of the CDR3: TGTGCCAGTACCCTTGGGCGGAGTGGCAATCAGCCCCAGCATTTT. This sequence joins TRBV19 and TRBJ1-5; D call uncertain. V lost 7 bases to trimming and J lost 2 bases, with 15 bases between them. There are 15 residues in the CDR3. Per the germline V gene, CDR1 is LNHDA and CDR2 is SQIVND (reference sequence).

This clonotype was seen only a few times. The gene calls are TRBV7-9 and TRBJ2-3, with 8 bases identical to TRBD2. Trimming cost V 5 bases and J 2 bases; bases outside gene matches: 3. CDR3 length equals 14 residues. The germline CDR1 and CDR2 sequences are SEHNR and FQNEAQ (reference sequence). The chain's CDR3 is CASSNSGNTDTQYF. CDR3 DNA sequence: TGTGCCAGCAGCAATAGCGGGAACACAGATACGCAGTATTTT. The whole variable domain, filled in from reference TRBV7-9 and TRBJ2-3, reads DTGVSQNPRHKITKRGQNVTFRCDPISEHNRLYWYRQTLGQGPEFLTYFQNEAQLEKSRLLSDRFSAERPKGSFSTLEIQRTEQGDSAMYLCASSNSGNTDTQYFGPGTRLTVL.

The chain combines TRBV3-1 with TRBJ1-2; D gene uncertain. This CDR3 is 14 amino acids long. Per the germline V gene, CDR1 is LGHDT and CDR2 is YNNKEL (reference sequence). V lost 0 bases, J lost 7 bases, and 12 bases lay in between. The CDR3 nucleotides are TGTGCCAGCAGCCAAGATGGCCCCCTGAGTGGCTACACCTTC. This translates into CASSQDGPLSGYTF.

This clonotype appeared a few times. This chain uses TRBV29-1 with TRBJ1-4; the D gene is possibly TRBD1 (5 bases). V gave up 0 bases and J gave up 8 bases, with 19 bases separating them. The CDR3 length is 16 residues. Germline V gene sequence: CDR1 SQVTM, CDR2 ANQGSEA. CDR3 region: CSVEDDSGAPGEKLFF. The CDR3 DNA follows: TGCAGCGTTGAAGATGACTCCGGGGCCCCCGGCGAAAAACTGTTTTTT. The complete variable domain, with remaining parts taken from reference TRBV29-1 and TRBJ1-4, reads SAVISQKPSRDICQRGTSLTIQCQVDSQVTMMFWYRQQPGQSLTLIATANQGSEATYESGFVIDKFPISRPNLTFSTLTVSNMSPEDSSIYLCSVEDDSGAPGEKLFFGSGTQLSVL.

The chain carries TRBV6-5 and TRBJ1-1; no clear D. The germline V gene encodes CDR1 MNHEY and CDR2 SVGAGI. The V end lost 7 bases, the J end lost 4 bases, and 13 bases lay between the germline ends. The CDR3 is made up of 13 amino acids. The CDR3 spells CASTEGLVTEAFF. The CDR3 nucleotides are TGTGCCAGCACCGAGGGCTTGGTCACTGAAGCTTTCTTT.

The chain employs TRBV20-1 and TRBJ2-3; no clear D. Germline CDR1 DFQATT, CDR2 SNEGSKA (reference sequence). The CDR3 has 13 residues. Trimming took off 6 bases at V and 2 bases at J, with 12 bases between the two ends. The CDR3 nucleotides are TGCAGTGCACCGCTCGTAGTCACAGATACGCAGTATTTT. Its protein product is CSAPLVVTDTQYF.

The V call is TRBV30, the J call TRBJ1-2; 12 bases agree with TRBD1. The V and J ends lost 2 bases and 8 bases, in that order; junction bases with no gene match: 12. This CDR3 is 16 amino acids long. Germline V CDR1 and CDR2: GTSNPN, SVGIG (reference sequence). CDR3 sequence: CAWSPSAGQGAYGYTF. The CDR3 coding sequence is TGTGCCTGGAGTCCCTCGGCGGGACAGGGGGCATACGGCTACACCTTC. The full variable domain, its missing parts supplied by reference TRBV30 and TRBJ1-2, is SQTIHQWPATLVQPVGSPLSLECTVEGTSNPNLYWYRQAAGRGLQLLFYSVGIGQISSEVPQNLSASRPQDRQFILSSKKLLLSDSGFYLCAWSPSAGQGAYGYTFGSGTRLTVV.

CDR3 in amino acids: CSAEDRTSGSYEQYF. The CDR3 DNA is TGCAGTGCCGAGGACCGGACTAGCGGTTCCTACGAGCAGTACTTC. This sequence joins TRBV20-1 and TRBJ2-7; TRBD2 matches at 10 bases. Looked up from germline, CDR1 is DFQATT and CDR2 is SNEGSKA (reference sequence). Trimming removed 6 bases from V and 1 base from J; junction bases left unmatched: 9. This CDR3 comprises 15 residues.

As for this clonotype: A read error may account for a junction end that differs from germline. V usage is TRBV11-2 and J usage is TRBJ2-3, with 11 bases that match TRBD2. The CDR3 is 14 residues long. Germline CDR1 SGHAT, CDR2 FQNNGV. The CDR3 sequence is CVSSKTSGADTQYF. The CDR3 DNA is TGTGTCAGCAGCAAGACTAGCGGGGCAGATACGCAGTATTTT.

This clonotype was seen a handful of times. The rearrangement links TRBV20-1 to TRBJ2-7; TRBD2 agrees at 11 bases. This CDR3 contains 14 residues. From germline, CDR1 is DFQATT and CDR2 SNEGSKA (reference sequence). V was pared by 2 bases and J by 6 bases, with 6 bases of the junction left unmatched. The CDR3 DNA reads as TGCAGTGCTAGATTCCTCGGACTAGCGGGCGAGCAGTACTTC. Amino acids: CSARFLGLAGEQYF.

This clonotype was detected only a few times. The rearrangement uses TRBV5-5 and TRBJ2-1, with 11 bases fitting TRBD2. The CDR3 has 15 residues. With 4 bases clipped from V and 6 bases from J, the junction kept 6 bases outside the gene matches. CDR1 is SGHKS and CDR2 is YYEKEE in the germline V gene (reference sequence). CDR3 coding DNA: TGTGCCAGCAGCACCGTAGCGGGAGGGACCAATGAGCAGTTCTTC. It is translated as CASSTVAGGTNEQFF.

This clonotype was detected only a few times. The chain couples TRBV5-1 to TRBJ1-2; 8 bases align to TRBD1. V lost 6 bases, J lost 6 bases, and 7 bases stayed unmatched. CDR1 is SGHRS and CDR2 is YFSETQ in the germline V gene. The CDR3 has 13 residues. This CDR3 reads CASKQGAMDGYTF. CDR3 bases: TGCGCCAGCAAGCAGGGGGCAATGGATGGCTACACCTTC.

In this sample, this clonotype turned up a few times. The rearrangement links TRBV20-1 to TRBJ1-5; D uncertain. CDR3 length: 13 amino acids. CDR1 and CDR2 (germline): DFQATT, SNEGSKA (reference sequence). V lost 6 bases, J lost 0 bases, and 9 bases lay in between. The CDR3 region has the DNA TGCAGTGCCATGGAGGATAGCAATCAGCCCCAGCATTTT. This encodes CSAMEDSNQPQHF.

The V and J genes are TRBV18 and TRBJ1-1; D remains ambiguous. V lost 4 bases and J 2 bases, leaving 17 bases between the germline ends. Germline CDR1 is KGHSH and CDR2 is LQKENI. The CDR3 extends over 16 amino acids. The CDR3 sequence is CASSQNGGHQNTEAFF. The CDR3 nucleotides read TGTGCCAGCTCACAAAATGGAGGGCACCAAAACACTGAAGCTTTCTTT.

This clonotype was seen a few times. The chain couples TRBV3-1 to TRBJ2-7; D unresolved. The V end lost 4 bases, the J end lost 2 bases, and 12 bases lay between the germline ends. This CDR3 contains 14 residues. Germline-derived CDR1 and CDR2 are LGHDT and YNNKEL (reference sequence). CDR3 coding DNA: TGTGCCAGCAGCCCCACCGATGGACCCTACGAGCAGTACTTC. It encodes CASSPTDGPYEQYF.